This TCR beta chain is from a study of response to subunit inactivated influenza vaccine. Notes on the study in general: The authors suggested that few new T cells are recruited per seasonal influenza vaccination.

About this clonotype itself: Its antigen is still unknown.

Each CDR3 protein is one row after TCRdb ran MiXCR on the RT-PCR reads. The table records fewer than 700,000 distinct CDR3 sequences, 13% of them present only once. Germline CDR1 and CDR2: LGHNA and YSLEER. The CDR3 totals 16 residues. Trimming stripped 0 bases from V and 5 bases from J, with 15 bases between. Sequenced here: PBMCs from blood, sampled roughly 6 weeks after vaccination. V usage is TRBV4-3 and J usage is TRBJ2-3; D possibly corresponds to TRBD2 (6 bases). This clonotype was sampled from a middle-aged man who received an inactivated influenza vaccine. CDR3 in DNA: TGCGCCAGCAGCCAAGAAGGAGGGGATCTGGGAGATACGCAGTATTTT. Its translation: CASSQEGGDLGDTQYF.